Each of the 9 T cell receptor beta chains below was sequenced from the same sample in a study of cytomegalovirus exposure and HLA in healthy donors. PCR primers comprised 60 Vbeta and 13 Jbeta primers. TCRdb's table, derived via immunoSEQ multiplex PCR, lists solely in-frame clones and lacks some. Among roughly 160,000 clones listed, less than 80% were seen once. The source material was PBMCs. The receptors here all came from a man between 35 and 55 years old in good health and CMV-seronegative.

V is TRBV30 and J is TRBJ1-6; 7 positions agree with TRBD1. The CDR3 sequence is 13 residues long. Germline CDR1 reads GTSNPN; CDR2 reads SVGIG (reference sequence). J gave up 8 bases and V 7 bases, and 8 bases lay outside the gene matches. The CDR3 DNA reads as TGTGCCTCGGGCCGGGACAGTTATTCACCCCTCCACTTT. It codes for CASGRDSYSPLHF.

In this sample, this clone turned up once. The chain is built from TRBV2 and TRBJ1-5; a possible D gene is TRBD1 (6 bases). The CDR3 has 12 residues. Trimming cost V 7 bases and J 9 bases, with 13 bases left between them. Germline V gene sequence: CDR1 SNHLY, CDR2 FYNNEI. The CDR3 loop reads CASKLQGLPQHF. The CDR3 region has the DNA TGTGCCAGCAAGCTACAGGGTCTGCCCCAGCATTTT.

J is TRBJ2-1 and V is TRBV5-1, with 11 bases that match TRBD1. V shed 0 bases, J shed 10 bases, and the junction held 6 bases outside the gene matches. In germline, CDR1 is SGHRS, CDR2 YFSETQ. The CDR3 is made up of 15 amino acids. CDR3 bases: TGCGCCAGCAGCTTGGTGAAGGGACAGGGGGGCGAGCAGTTCTTC. Its protein product is CASSLVKGQGGEQFF. The full variable domain, rest sourced from reference TRBV5-1 and TRBJ2-1, is KAGVTQTPRYLIKTRGQQVTLSCSPISGHRSVSWYQQTPGQGLQFLFEYFSETQRNKGNFPGRFSGRQFSNSRSEMNVSTLELGDSALYLCASSLVKGQGGEQFFGPGTRLTVL.

The chain employs TRBV6-4 and TRBJ1-1; 10 positions match TRBD1. The J segment lost 1 base and the V segment lost 7 bases, leaving 12 bases of the junction unmatched. Germline V CDR1 and CDR2: MRHNA, SNTAGT. This CDR3 comprises 17 residues. The CDR3 DNA follows: TGTGCCAGCATCCCCCCCGGGACAGGGGACACGAACACTGAAGCTTTCTTT. It translates to CASIPPGTGDTNTEAFF.

This clone was seen only once. The chain employs TRBV30 and TRBJ2-5; D is undetermined. TRBJ2-7 matches the DNA end more closely, so the J call is doubtful. The CDR3 runs 14 residues. Germline CDR1 GTSNPN, CDR2 SVGIG (reference sequence). The CDR3 spells CAWSVEVAVAEQYF. The CDR3 DNA is TGTGCCTGGAGTGTAGAGGTGGCAGTCGCCGAGCAGTACTTC.

This chain links TRBV5-6 with TRBJ1-2, with D perhaps matching TRBD1 (5 bases). Germline values: CDR1 SGHDT, CDR2 YYEEEE. Trimming pared 4 bases from V and 4 bases from J, leaving 20 bases between. This CDR3 is 16 amino acids long. The CDR3 bases are TGTGCCAGCAGCCGAAGACAGTCACAAGTACTCTATGGCTACACCTTC. Amino acids: CASSRRQSQVLYGYTF.

In this sample, this clone is large. The chain employs TRBV10-1 and TRBJ2-7, with D perhaps matching TRBD1 (5 bases). Germline values: CDR1 WNHNN, CDR2 SYGVQD (reference sequence). Trimming cost V 8 bases and J 6 bases, with 14 bases left between them. CDR3 length: 12 amino acids. CDR3 coding DNA: TGCGCCAGCCCTCTAGGGGCGAGCGAGCAGTACTTC. Its translation: CASPLGASEQYF.

The chain links TRBV9 to TRBJ1-4; 9 bases align to TRBD1. The germline V gene encodes CDR1 SGDLS and CDR2 YYNGEE. V gave up 5 bases and J gave up 5 bases; unmatched junction bases: 7. The CDR3 runs to 15 residues. CDR3 nucleotide sequence: TGTGCCAGCAGTCCAGGACAGGGGCCAAATGAAAAACTGTTTTTT. Protein: CASSPGQGPNEKLFF.

This clone has just one count. The chain combines TRBV5-6 with TRBJ2-5; D gene uncertain. The V end was cut by 5 bases, the J end by 10 bases, with 12 bases between. CDR1 is SGHDT and CDR2 is YYEEEE in the germline V gene. The CDR3 loop spans 11 amino acids. The CDR3 reads CASSSGEDQYF. The CDR3 coding sequence is TGTGCCAGCAGTTCCGGTGAGGACCAGTACTTC.